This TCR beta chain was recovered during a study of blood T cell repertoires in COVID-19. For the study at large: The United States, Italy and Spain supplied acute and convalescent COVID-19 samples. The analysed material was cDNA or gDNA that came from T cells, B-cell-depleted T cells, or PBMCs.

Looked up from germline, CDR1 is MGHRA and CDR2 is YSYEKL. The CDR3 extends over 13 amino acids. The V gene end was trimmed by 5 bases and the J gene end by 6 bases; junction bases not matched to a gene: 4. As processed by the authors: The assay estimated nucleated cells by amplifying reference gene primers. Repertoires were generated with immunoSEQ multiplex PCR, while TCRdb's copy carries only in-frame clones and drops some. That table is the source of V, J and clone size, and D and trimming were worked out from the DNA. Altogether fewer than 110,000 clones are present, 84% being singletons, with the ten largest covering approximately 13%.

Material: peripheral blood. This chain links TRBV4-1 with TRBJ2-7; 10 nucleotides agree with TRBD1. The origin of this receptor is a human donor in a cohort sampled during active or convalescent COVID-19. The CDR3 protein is CASSGDRGFEQYF. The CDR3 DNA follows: TGCGCCAGCAGCGGGGACAGGGGATTCGAGCAGTACTTC.